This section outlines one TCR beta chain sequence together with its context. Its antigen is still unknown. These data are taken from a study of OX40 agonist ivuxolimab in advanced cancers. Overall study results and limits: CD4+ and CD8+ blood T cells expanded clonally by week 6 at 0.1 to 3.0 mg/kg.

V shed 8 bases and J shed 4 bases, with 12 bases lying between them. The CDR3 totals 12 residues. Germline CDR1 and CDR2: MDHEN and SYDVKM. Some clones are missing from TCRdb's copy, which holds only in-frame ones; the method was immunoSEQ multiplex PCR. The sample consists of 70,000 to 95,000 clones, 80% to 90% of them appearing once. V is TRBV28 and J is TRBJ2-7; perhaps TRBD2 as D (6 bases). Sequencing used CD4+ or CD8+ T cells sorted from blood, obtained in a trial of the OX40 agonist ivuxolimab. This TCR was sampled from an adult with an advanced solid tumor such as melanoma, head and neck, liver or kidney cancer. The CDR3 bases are TGTGCCAGCCGTTCCGGGGGTTACGAGCAGTACTTC. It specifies CASRSGGYEQYF.